A single T cell receptor (beta chain) is shown here with its context. The antigen remains unidentified. Germline V gene sequence: CDR1 SGHTA, CDR2 FQGNSA. This CDR3 comprises 16 residues. Trimming pared 5 bases from V and 4 bases from J, leaving 18 bases between. This specimen belongs to a study of cytomegalovirus exposure and HLA in healthy donors. General study results and limits: Previously analyzed data showed that most TCR beta V segments were productive at a frequency of about 87% or about 30%. Later analysis suggested most CMV-associated TCR beta chains were HLA-restricted.

PCR employed 60 Vbeta and 13 Jbeta primers. In the original processing: An analysis performed later counted 60 million to 90 million unique TCR beta chains (approximately 11 million of them shared). Repertoires were generated with immunoSEQ multiplex PCR, while TCRdb's copy carries only in-frame clones and drops some. V, J and clone size are taken as reported in that table, and D and trimming were inferred from the DNA itself. The sample has 60,000 to 85,000 clones; just over 70% are singletons. The TCR comes from a man aged 60-69 years in good health and CMV-seropositive. The sample was PBMCs. This rearrangement joins TRBV7-2 to TRBJ1-3, with a weak D call TRBD1 (6 bases). CDR3 protein: CASSPGIDRRGNTIYF. CDR3 bases: TGTGCCAGCAGCCCAGGCATCGACAGGCGAGGAAACACCATATATTTT.